Presented here are 9 T cell receptor beta chains from one specimen sequenced in a study of blood T cells in healthy people across ages. With a J-beta primer mix and a sample-barcoded 5' primer, a second PCR ran about 6 to 11 cycles. TCRdb processed the 5' RACE reads anew with MiXCR; each CDR3 protein has one entry. Of 790,000 or so distinct CDR3 sequences in the sample, about half were seen once. What was sequenced was blood. These receptors were obtained from a man aged 80 or over in good health.

The V and J genes are TRBV11-1 and TRBJ2-1, with 13 bases that match TRBD2. Germline CDR1 reads SGHAT; CDR2 reads FQDESV (reference sequence). CDR3 length equals 14 residues. Unmatched junction bases numbered 7, after V lost 4 bases and J lost 13 bases. The CDR3 loop is CASSSGTSGETQFF. The CDR3 DNA reads TGTGCCAGCAGCTCCGGGACTAGCGGGGAGACCCAGTTCTTC. Variable domain in full (rest from reference TRBV11-1 and TRBJ2-1): EAEVAQSPRYKITEKSQAVAFWCDPISGHATLYWYRQILGQGPELLVQFQDESVVDDSQLPKDRFSAERLKGVDSTLKIQPAELGDSAMYLCASSSGTSGETQFFGPGTRLTVL.

The J gene is TRBJ2-4, the V gene TRBV29-1; D unclear. The DNA end is more similar to TRBJ2-7, so the J call may be wrong. The germline CDR1 and CDR2 sequences are SQVTM and ANQGSEA. The CDR3 has 11 residues. The CDR3 sequence: CGAGVSAEQYF. DNA of the CDR3: TGCGGCGCAGGAGTAAGCGCCGAGCAGTACTTC.

The chain employs TRBV3-1 and TRBJ2-7, with 9 bases identical to TRBD2. Germline trimming cut 4 bases from V and 3 bases from J; bases unmatched to any gene: 10. The germline gives CDR1 LGHDT, CDR2 YNNKEL (reference sequence). The length of the CDR3 is 16 residues. For the CDR3, the DNA is TGTGCCAGCAGCCCAAGACTAGCGGCAGATCACTACGAGCAGTACTTC. It is translated as CASSPRLAADHYEQYF.

This rearrangement joins TRBV7-2 to TRBJ2-5; possibly TRBD2 for D (5 bases). Germline V gene data show CDR1 as SGHTA and CDR2 as FQGNSA. This CDR3 comprises 15 residues. With 3 bases removed from V and 0 bases from J, the gap between germline ends came to 11 bases. The CDR3, as DNA: TGTGCCAGCAGCTTGGAAGCGGACTACCAAGAGACCCAGTACTTC. As protein: CASSLEADYQETQYF. Full variable domain (remainder filled in from reference TRBV7-2 and TRBJ2-5): GAGVSQSPSNKVTEKGKDVELRCDPISGHTALYWYRQSLGQGLEFLIYFQGNSAPDKSGLPSDRFSAERTGGSVSTLTIQRTQQEDSAVYLCASSLEADYQETQYFGPGTRLLVL.

The chain recombines TRBV5-1 with TRBJ2-7; TRBD2 agrees at 11 bases. Germline V CDR1 and CDR2: SGHRS, YFSETQ. The CDR3 sequence is 18 residues long. Trimming took 2 bases from V and 1 from J; bases not matched to a gene: 11. CDR3 in DNA: TGCGCCAGCAGCTTCCGCGCAACCGGGACTAGCGGTTCCTACGAGCAGTACTTC. Its translation is CASSFRATGTSGSYEQYF.

The gene calls are TRBV12-3 or TRBV12-4 and TRBJ2-1; D remains ambiguous. Trimming removed 2 bases at V and 6 bases at J, with 14 bases between. The CDR3 runs 15 residues. The CDR3 nucleotides read TGTGCCAGCAGTTTAAGCAGTGGTTGGTTCAATGAGCAGTTCTTC. This encodes CASSLSSGWFNEQFF.

This clonotype appeared a few times. The CDR3 loop reads CASSPHANTGELFF. DNA for the CDR3: TGTGCCAGCAGCCCGCATGCGAACACCGGGGAGCTGTTTTTT. The chain couples TRBV5-5 to TRBJ2-2; D unresolved. Germline-derived CDR1 and CDR2 are SGHKS and YYEKEE (reference sequence). The CDR3 consists of 14 residues. The germline V and J ends were trimmed by 4 bases and 0 bases, with 7 bases remaining between them.

In this sample, this clonotype turned up a few times. The chain recombines TRBV6-2 or TRBV6-3 with TRBJ1-5; 9 positions match TRBD1. Germline lookup yields CDR1 MNHEY and CDR2 SVGEGT. The CDR3 length is 14 residues. Trimming at V came to 6 bases and at J to 6 bases, leaving 6 bases not matched to a gene. CDR3 sequence: CASRWDREGQPQHF. The DNA of the CDR3 is TGTGCCAGCAGGTGGGACAGGGAAGGTCAGCCCCAGCATTTT.

The gene calls are TRBV7-3 and TRBJ2-1, with D unresolved. Germline assignment: CDR1 SGHTA and CDR2 FQGTGA. V dropped 5 bases and J dropped 5 bases, with 10 bases sitting between them. The CDR3 is 13 residues long. The CDR3 loop reads CASSSEPHNEQFF. Written as DNA, the CDR3 is TGTGCCAGCAGCAGCGAGCCACACAATGAGCAGTTCTTC. The full variable domain, with the rest looked up from reference TRBV7-3 and TRBJ2-1, is GAGVSQTPSNKVTEKGKYVELRCDPISGHTALYWYRQSLGQGPEFLIYFQGTGAADDSGLPNDRFFAVRPEGSVSTLKIQRTERGDSAVYLCASSSEPHNEQFFGPGTRLTVL.